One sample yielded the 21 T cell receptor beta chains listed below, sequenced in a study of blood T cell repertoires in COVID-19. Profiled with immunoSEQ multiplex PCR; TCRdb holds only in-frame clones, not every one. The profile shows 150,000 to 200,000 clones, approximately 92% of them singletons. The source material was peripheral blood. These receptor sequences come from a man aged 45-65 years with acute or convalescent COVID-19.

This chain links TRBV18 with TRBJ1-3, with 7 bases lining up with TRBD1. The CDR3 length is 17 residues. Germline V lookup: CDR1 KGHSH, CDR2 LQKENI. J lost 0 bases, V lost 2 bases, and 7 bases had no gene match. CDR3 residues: CASSPSGGSNSGNTIYF. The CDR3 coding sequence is TGTGCCAGCTCACCATCAGGGGGGTCTAACTCTGGAAACACCATATATTTT.

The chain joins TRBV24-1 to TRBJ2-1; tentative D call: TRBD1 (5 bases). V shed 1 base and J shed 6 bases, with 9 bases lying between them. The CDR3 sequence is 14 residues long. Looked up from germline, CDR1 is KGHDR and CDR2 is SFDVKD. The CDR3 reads CATSDFAGINEQFF. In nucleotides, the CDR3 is TGTGCCACCAGTGATTTTGCAGGGATCAATGAGCAGTTCTTC.

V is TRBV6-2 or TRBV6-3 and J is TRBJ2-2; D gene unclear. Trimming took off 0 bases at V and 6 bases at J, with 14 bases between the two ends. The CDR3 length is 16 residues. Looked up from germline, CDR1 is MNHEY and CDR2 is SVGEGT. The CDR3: CASSYSNLHRAGELFF. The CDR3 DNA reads TGTGCCAGCAGTTACTCGAATTTACATCGTGCCGGGGAGCTGTTTTTT.

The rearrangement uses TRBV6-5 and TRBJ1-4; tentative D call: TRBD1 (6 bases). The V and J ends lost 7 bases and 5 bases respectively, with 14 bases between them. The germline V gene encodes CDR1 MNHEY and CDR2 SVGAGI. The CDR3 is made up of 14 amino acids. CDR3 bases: TGTGCCAGCACTAAAGGGGGAGGGAATGAAAAACTGTTTTTT. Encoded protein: CASTKGGGNEKLFF.

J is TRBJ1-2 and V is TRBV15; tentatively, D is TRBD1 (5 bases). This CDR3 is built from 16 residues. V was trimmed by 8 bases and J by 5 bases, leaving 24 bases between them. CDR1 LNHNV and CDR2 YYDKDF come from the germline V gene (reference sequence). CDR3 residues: CATRRGSSSPLYGYTF. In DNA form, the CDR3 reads TGTGCCACCCGGAGGGGCAGTTCGAGCCCTCTATATGGCTACACCTTC.

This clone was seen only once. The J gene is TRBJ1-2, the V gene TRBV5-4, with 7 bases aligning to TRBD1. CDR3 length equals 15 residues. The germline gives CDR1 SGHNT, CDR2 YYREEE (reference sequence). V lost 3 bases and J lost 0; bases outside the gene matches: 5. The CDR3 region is CASSWRGTANYGYTF. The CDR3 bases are TGTGCCAGCAGCTGGCGCGGGACAGCTAACTATGGCTACACCTTC.

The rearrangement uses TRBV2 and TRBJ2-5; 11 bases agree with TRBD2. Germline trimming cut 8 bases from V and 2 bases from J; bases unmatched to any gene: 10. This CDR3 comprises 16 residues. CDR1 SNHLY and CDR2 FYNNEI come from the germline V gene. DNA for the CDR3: TGTGCCAGCCGACCTCCCAGGACTAGCGGGCAAGAGACCCAGTACTTC. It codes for CASRPPRTSGQETQYF.

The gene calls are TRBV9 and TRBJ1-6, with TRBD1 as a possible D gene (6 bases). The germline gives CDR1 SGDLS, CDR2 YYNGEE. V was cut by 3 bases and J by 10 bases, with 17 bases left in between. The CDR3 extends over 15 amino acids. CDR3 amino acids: CASSAWGGATSPLHF. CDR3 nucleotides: TGTGCCAGCAGCGCGTGGGGGGGGGCGACGTCACCCCTCCACTTT.

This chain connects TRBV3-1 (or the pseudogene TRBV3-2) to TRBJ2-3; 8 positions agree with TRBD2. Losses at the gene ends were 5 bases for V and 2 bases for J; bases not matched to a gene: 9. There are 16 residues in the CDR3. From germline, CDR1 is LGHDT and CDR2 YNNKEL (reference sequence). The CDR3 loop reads CASSFTAGGATDTQYF. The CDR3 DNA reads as TGTGCCAGCAGCTTTACCGCGGGGGGAGCCACAGATACGCAGTATTTT.

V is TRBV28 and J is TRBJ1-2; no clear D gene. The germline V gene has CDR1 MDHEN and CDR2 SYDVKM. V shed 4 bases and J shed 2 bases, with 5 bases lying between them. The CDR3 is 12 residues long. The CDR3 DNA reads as TGTGCCAGCAGTTCGGGGAACTATGGCTACACCTTC. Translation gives CASSSGNYGYTF.

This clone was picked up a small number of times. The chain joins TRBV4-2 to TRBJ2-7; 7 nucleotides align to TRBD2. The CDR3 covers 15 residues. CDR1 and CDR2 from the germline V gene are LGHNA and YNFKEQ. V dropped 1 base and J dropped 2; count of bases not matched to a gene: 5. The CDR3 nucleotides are TGTGCCAGCAGCCAAGCAAGCGGGATGCCCTACGAGCAGTACTTC. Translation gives CASSQASGMPYEQYF.

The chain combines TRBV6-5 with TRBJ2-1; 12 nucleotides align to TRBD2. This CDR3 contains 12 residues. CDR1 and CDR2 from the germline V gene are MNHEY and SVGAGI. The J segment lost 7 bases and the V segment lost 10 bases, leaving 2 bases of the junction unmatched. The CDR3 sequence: CATTSGSNEQFF. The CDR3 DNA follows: TGTGCCACGACTAGCGGGAGTAATGAGCAGTTCTTC.

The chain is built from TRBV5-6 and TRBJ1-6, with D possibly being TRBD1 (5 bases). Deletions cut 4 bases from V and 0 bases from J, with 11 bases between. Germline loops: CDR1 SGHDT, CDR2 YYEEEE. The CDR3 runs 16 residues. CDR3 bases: TGTGCCAGCAGCCCGGACAAGAGCTCCTATAATTCACCCCTCCACTTT. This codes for CASSPDKSSYNSPLHF.

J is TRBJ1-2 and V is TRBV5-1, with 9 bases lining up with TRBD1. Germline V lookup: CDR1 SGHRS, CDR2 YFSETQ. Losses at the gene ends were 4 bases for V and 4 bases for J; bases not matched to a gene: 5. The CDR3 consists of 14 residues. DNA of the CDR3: TGCGCCAGCAGCCAGGACAGGGGACCCTATGGCTACACCTTC. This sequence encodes CASSQDRGPYGYTF.

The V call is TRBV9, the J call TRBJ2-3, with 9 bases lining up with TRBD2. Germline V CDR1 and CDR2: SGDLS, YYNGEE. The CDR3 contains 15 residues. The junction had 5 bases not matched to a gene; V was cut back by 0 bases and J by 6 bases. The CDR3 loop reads CASSVVGLAGDTQYF. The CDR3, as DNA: TGTGCCAGCAGCGTAGTTGGGCTAGCGGGGGATACGCAGTATTTT. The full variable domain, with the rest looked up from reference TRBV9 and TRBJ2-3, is DSGVTQTPKHLITATGQRVTLRCSPRSGDLSVYWYQQSLDQGLQFLIQYYNGEERAKGNILERFSAQQFPDLHSELNLSSLELGDSALYFCASSVVGLAGDTQYFGPGTRLTVL.

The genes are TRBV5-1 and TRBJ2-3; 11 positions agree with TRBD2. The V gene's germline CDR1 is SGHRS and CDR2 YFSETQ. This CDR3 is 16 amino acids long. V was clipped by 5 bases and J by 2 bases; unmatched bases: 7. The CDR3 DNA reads TGCGCCAGCAGGCAGCGGACTAGCGGGTACACAGATACGCAGTATTTT. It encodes CASRQRTSGYTDTQYF.

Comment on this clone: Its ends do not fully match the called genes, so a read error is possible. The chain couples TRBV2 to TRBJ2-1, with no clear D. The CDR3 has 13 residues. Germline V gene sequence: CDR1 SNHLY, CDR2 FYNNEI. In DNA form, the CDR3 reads TGTGCCAGCGGTGAGAGCTCCTACAATGAGCAGTTCTTC. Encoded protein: CASGESSYNEQFF. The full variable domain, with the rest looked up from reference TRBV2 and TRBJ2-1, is EPEVTQTPSHQVTQMGQEVILRCVPISNHLYFYWYRQILGQKVEFLVSFYNNEISEKSEIFDDQFSVERPDGSNFTLKIRSTKLEDSAMYFCASGESSYNEQFFGPGTRLTVL.

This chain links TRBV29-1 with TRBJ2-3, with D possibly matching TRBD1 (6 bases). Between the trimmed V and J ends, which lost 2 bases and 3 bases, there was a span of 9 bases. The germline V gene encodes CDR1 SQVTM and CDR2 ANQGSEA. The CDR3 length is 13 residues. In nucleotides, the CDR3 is TGCAGCGTTGAAACAGGGTATACAGATACGCAGTATTTT. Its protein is CSVETGYTDTQYF.

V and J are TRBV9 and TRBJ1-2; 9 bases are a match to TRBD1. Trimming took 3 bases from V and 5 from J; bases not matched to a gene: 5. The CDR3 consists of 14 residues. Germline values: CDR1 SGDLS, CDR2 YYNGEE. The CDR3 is CASSAQGQGYGYTF. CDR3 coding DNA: TGTGCCAGCAGCGCTCAGGGACAGGGTTATGGCTACACCTTC.

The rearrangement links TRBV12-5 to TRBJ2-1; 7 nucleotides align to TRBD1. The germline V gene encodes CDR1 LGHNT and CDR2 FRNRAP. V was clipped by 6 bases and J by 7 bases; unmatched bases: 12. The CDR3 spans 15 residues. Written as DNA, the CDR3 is TGTGCTAGTGGAACTGGGACAGTACAGCTGAATGAGCAGTTCTTC. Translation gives CASGTGTVQLNEQFF.

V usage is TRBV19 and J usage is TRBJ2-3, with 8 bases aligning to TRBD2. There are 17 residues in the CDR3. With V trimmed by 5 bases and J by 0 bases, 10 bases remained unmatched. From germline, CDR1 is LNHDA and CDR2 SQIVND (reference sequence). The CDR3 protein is CASSLRGSGGSTDTQYF. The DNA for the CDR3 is TGTGCCAGTAGTTTGAGGGGGAGCGGGGGTAGCACAGATACGCAGTATTTT.